The source of this T cell receptor beta chain is a study of graft-versus-host responses after intestinal transplantation. Study at large: Transplant types were multivisceral, liver-intestinal, or isolated intestinal. Anti-thymocyte globulin was used for induction in all recipients, who then took tacrolimus and steroids for around 3 years.

TCRdb's table, derived via immunoSEQ multiplex PCR, lists solely in-frame clones and lacks some. Among some 93,000 clones, roughly nine tenths were seen once, and the ten largest hold more than 0.4%. With respect to this clone: Its cognate antigen is unknown.

The germline V gene encodes CDR1 LNHDA and CDR2 SQIVND (reference sequence). Unmatched junction bases numbered 11, after V lost 5 bases and J lost 6 bases. CDR3 size: 16 residues. The sequencing here drew on unstimulated CD8+ T cells sorted from spleen or lymph node cells, taken before intestinal transplant. V and J are TRBV19 and TRBJ2-7; TRBD2 agrees at 12 bases. This TCR came from a human donor who received an intestinal transplant. Here the CDR3 reads CASSYRTSGILGEQYF. Here the CDR3 DNA reads TGTGCCAGTAGTTATCGGACTAGCGGGATCCTCGGCGAGCAGTACTTC.